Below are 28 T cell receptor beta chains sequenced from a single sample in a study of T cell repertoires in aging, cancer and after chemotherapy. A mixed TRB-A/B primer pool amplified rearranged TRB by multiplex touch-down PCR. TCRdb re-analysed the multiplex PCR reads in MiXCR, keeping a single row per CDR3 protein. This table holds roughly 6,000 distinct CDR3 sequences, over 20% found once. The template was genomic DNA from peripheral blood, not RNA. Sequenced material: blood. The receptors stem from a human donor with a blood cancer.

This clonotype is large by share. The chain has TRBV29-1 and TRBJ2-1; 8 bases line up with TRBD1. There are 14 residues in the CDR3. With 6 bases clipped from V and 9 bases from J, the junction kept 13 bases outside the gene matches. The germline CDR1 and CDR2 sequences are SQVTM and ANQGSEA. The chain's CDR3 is CSVPSGTGDTEQFF. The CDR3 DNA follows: TGCAGCGTCCCCTCGGGGACAGGCGACACTGAGCAGTTCTTC.

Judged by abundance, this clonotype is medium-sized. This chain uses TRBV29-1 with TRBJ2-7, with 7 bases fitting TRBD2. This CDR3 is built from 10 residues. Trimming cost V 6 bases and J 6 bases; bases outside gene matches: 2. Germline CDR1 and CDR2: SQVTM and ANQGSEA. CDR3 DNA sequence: TGCAGCGTACTAGCGCTCGAGCAGTACTTC. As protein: CSVLALEQYF.

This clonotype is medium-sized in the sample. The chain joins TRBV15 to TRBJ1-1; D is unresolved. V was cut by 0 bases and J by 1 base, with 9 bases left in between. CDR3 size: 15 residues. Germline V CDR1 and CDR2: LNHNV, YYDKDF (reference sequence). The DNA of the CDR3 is TGTGCCACCAGCAGAGATGGTTCAGGGAACACTGAAGCTTTCTTT. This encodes CATSRDGSGNTEAFF.

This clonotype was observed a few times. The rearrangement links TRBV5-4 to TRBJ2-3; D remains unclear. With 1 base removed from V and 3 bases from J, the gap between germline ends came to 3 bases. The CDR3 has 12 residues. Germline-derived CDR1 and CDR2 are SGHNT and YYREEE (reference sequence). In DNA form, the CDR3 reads TGTGCCAGCAGCTTGTGGACAGATACGCAGTATTTT. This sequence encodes CASSLWTDTQYF. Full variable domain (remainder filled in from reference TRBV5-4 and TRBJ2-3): ETGVTQSPTHLIKTRGQQVTLRCSSQSGHNTVSWYQQALGQGPQFIFQYYREEENGRGNFPPRFSGLQFPNYSSELNVNALELDDSALYLCASSLWTDTQYFGPGTRLTVL.

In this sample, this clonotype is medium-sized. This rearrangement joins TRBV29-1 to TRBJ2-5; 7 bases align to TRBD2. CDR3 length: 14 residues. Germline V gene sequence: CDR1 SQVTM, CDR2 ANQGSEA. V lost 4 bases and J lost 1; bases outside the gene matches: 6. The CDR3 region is CSVGVSGLQETQYF. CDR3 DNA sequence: TGCAGCGTTGGAGTTAGCGGGCTCCAAGAGACCCAGTACTTC.

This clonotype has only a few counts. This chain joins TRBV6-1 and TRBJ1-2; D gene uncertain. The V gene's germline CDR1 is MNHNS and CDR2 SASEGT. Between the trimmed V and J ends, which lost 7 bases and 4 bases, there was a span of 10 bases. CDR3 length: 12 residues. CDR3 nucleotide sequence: TGTGCCAGCACGGGAAGGAGCTATGGCTACACCTTC. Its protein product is CASTGRSYGYTF.

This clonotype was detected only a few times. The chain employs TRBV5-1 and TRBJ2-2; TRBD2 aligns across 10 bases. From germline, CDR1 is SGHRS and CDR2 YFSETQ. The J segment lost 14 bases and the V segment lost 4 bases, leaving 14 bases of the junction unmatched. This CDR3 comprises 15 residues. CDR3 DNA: TGCGCCAGCAGCGCCGGAAAGCGGGAGGGCCAAGACCTGTTTTTT. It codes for CASSAGKREGQDLFF.

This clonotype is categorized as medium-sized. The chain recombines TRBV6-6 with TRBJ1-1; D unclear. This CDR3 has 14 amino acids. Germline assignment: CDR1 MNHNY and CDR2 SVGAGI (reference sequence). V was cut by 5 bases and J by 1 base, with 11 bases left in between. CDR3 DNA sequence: TGTGCCAGCAGTGACCCCGCCAGGAACACTGAAGCTTTCTTT. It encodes CASSDPARNTEAFF.

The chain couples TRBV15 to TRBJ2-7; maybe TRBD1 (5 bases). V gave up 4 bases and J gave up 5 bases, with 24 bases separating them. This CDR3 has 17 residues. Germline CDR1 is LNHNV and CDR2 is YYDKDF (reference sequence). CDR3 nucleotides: TGTGCCACCAGCAAAGATTTCTCAGGGCGGACGGACCACGAGCAGTACTTC. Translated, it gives CATSKDFSGRTDHEQYF.

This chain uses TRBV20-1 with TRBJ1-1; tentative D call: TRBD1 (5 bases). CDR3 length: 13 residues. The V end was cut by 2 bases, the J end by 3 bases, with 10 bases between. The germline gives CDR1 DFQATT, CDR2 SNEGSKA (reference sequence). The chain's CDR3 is CSARRGAYTEAFF. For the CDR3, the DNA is TGCAGTGCTAGAAGGGGCGCTTACACTGAAGCTTTCTTT.

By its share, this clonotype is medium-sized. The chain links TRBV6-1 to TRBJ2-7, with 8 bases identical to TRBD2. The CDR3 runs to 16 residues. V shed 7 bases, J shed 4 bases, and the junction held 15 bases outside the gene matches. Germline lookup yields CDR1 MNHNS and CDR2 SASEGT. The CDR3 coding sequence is TGTGCCAGCAATTTGCCATTTGCGGGAGGTGGGTACGAGCAGTACTTC. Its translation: CASNLPFAGGGYEQYF.

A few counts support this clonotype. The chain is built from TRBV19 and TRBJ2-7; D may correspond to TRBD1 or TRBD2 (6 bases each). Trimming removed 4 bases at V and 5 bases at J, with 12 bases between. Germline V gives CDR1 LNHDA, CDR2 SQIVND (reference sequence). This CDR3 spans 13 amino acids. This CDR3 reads CASSRGAADEQYF. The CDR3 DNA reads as TGTGCCAGTAGTAGGGGGGCGGCGGACGAGCAGTACTTC. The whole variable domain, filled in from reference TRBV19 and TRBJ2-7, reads DGGITQSPKYLFRKEGQNVTLSCEQNLNHDAMYWYRQDPGQGLRLIYYSQIVNDFQKGDIAEGYSVSREKKESFPLTVTSAQKNPTAFYLCASSRGAADEQYFGPGTRLTVT.

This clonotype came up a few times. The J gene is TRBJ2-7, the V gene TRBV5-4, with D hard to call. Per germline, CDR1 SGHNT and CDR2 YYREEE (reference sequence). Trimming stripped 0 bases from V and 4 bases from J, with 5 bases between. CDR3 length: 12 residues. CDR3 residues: CASSLGVYEQYF. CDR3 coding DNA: TGTGCCAGCAGCTTGGGGGTTTACGAGCAGTACTTC. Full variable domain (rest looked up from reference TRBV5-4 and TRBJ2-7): ETGVTQSPTHLIKTRGQQVTLRCSSQSGHNTVSWYQQALGQGPQFIFQYYREEENGRGNFPPRFSGLQFPNYSSELNVNALELDDSALYLCASSLGVYEQYFGPGTRLTVT.

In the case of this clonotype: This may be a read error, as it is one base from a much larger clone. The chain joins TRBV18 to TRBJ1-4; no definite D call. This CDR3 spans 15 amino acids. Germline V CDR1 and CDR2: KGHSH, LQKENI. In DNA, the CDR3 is TGTGCCAGCCCACCAAGAGTGTCCACTAATGAAAAACTGTTTTTT. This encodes CASPPRVSTNEKLFF.

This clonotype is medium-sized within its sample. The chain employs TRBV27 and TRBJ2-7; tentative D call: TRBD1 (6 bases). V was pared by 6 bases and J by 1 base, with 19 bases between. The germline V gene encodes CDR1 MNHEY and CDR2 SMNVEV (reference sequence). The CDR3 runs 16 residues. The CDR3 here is CASRGAPGVMSYEQYF. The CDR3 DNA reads TGTGCCAGCAGGGGGGCCCCAGGGGTGATGTCCTACGAGCAGTACTTC.

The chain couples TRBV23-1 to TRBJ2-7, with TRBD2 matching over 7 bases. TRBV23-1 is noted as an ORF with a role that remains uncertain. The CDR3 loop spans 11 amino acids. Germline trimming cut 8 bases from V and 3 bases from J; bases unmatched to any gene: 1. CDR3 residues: CASGTNYEQYF. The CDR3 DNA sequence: TGCGCCAGCGGGACTAACTACGAGCAGTACTTC.

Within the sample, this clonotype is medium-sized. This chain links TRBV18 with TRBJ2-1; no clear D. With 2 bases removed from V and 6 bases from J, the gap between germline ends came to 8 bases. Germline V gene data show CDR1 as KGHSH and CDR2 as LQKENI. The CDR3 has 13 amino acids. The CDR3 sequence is CASSPKGVNEQFF. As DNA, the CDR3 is TGTGCCAGCTCACCAAAAGGAGTCAATGAGCAGTTCTTC. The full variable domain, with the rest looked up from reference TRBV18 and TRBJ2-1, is NAGVMQNPRHLVRRRGQEARLRCSPMKGHSHVYWYRQLPEEGLKFMVYLQKENIIDESGMPKERFSAEFPKEGPSILRIQQVVRGDSAAYFCASSPKGVNEQFFGPGTRLTVL.

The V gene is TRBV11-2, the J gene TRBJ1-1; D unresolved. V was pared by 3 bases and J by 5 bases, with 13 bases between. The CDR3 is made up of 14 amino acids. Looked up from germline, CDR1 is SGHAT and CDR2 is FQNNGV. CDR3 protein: CASSFGQSGTEAFF. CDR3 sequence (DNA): TGTGCCAGCAGCTTCGGTCAGTCGGGGACTGAAGCTTTCTTT.

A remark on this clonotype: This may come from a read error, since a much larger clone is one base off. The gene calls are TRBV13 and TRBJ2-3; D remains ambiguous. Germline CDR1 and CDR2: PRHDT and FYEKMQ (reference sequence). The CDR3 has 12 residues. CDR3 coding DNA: TGTGCCAGCAGCTTAGGCCATTATACGCAGAATTTT. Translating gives CASSLGHYTQNF.

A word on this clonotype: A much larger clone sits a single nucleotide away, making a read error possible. The CDR3 bases are TGTGCCAGCAGTGACTTGGCAGGGGCCAATGAGCAGTTCTTC. This codes for CASSDLAGANEQFF. This chain connects TRBV6-1 to TRBJ2-1; tentatively, D is TRBD1 (6 bases). CDR1 MNHNS and CDR2 SASEGT come from the germline V gene. The V end lost 3 bases, the J end lost 6 bases, and 12 bases lay between the germline ends. This CDR3 contains 14 residues.

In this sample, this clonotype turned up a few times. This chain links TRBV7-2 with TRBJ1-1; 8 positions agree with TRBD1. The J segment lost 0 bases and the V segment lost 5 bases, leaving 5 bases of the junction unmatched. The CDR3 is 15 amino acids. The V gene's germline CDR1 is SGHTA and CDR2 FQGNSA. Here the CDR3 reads CASSGPGQVNTEAFF. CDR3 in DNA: TGTGCCAGCAGCGGACCGGGACAGGTGAACACTGAAGCTTTCTTT.

CDR3 DNA: TGTGCCAGCAGTCAGACAGGGGGTCGCAATCAGCCCCAGCATTTT. The encoded protein is CASSQTGGRNQPQHF. The chain combines TRBV12-3 or TRBV12-4 with TRBJ1-5; 9 bases fit TRBD1. The CDR3 is 15 residues long. V lost 5 bases and J lost 2; bases outside the gene matches: 4.

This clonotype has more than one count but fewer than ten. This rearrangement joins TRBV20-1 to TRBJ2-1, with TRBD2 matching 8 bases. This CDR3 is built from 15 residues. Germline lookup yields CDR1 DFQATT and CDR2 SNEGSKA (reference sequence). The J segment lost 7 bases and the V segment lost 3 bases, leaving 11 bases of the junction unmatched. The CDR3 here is CSARILSGRRNEQFF. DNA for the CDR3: TGCAGTGCTAGGATTCTGAGCGGGAGAAGGAATGAGCAGTTCTTC.

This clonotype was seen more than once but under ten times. The CDR3 DNA follows: TGTGCCAGTAGTATAGACGGACAGAACACTGAAGCTTTCTTT. The encoded protein is CASSIDGQNTEAFF. The rearrangement joins TRBV19 to TRBJ1-1; D perhaps matches TRBD1 (5 bases). V lost 0 bases and J 1 base, leaving 6 bases between the germline ends. Germline CDR1 and CDR2: LNHDA and SQIVND (reference sequence). The CDR3 has 14 amino acids.

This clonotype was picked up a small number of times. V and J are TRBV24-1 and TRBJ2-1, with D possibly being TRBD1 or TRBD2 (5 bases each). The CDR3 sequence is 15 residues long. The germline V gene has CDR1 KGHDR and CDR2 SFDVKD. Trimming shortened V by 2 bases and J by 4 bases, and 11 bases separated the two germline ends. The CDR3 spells CATSDSGTLYNEQFF. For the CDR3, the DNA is TGTGCCACCAGTGATTCCGGGACCCTATACAATGAGCAGTTCTTC.

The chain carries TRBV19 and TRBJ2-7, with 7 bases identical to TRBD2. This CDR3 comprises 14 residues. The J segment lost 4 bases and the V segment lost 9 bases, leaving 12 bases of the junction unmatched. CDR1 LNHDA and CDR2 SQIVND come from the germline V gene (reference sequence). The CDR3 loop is CASGPGGSPYEQYF. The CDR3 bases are TGTGCCAGCGGACCGGGGGGATCACCGTACGAGCAGTACTTC.

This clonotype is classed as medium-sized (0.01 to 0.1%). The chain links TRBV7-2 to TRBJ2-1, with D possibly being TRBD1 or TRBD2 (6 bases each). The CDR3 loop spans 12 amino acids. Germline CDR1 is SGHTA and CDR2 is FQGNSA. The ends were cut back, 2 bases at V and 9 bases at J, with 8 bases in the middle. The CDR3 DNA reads TGTGCCAGCAGCTTAACGGGGGCTGAGCAGTTCTTC. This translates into CASSLTGAEQFF. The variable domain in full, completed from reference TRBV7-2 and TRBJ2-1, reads GAGVSQSPSNKVTEKGKDVELRCDPISGHTALYWYRQSLGQGLEFLIYFQGNSAPDKSGLPSDRFSAERTGGSVSTLTIQRTQQEDSAVYLCASSLTGAEQFFGPGTRLTVL.

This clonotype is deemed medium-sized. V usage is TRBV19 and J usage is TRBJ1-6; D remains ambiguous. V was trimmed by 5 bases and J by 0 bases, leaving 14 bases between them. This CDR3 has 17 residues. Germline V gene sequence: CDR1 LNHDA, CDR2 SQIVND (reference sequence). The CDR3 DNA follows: TGTGCCAGTAGTGTCGACGAGGGATACTCCTATAATTCACCCCTCCACTTT. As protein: CASSVDEGYSYNSPLHF.